The TCR beta chain described here comes from a study of Graves' ophthalmopathy and Graves' hyperthyroidism. In the study overall: The authors defined stable hyperthyroidism as no ophthalmopathy within 18 months of follow-up. Findings and caveats of the study: In blood, most expanded thyroid clonotypes above 0.001 frequency were also detected.

As concerns this clonotype: Antigen: not known.

Lactation, pregnancy, uncontrolled infections and other autoimmune diseases were all grounds for excluding patients. The diagnostic workup employed clinical symptoms, serum thyroxine, TRAb, thyroid ultrasound and orbital computed tomography. CDR1 is MNHEY and CDR2 is SMNVEV in the germline V gene (reference sequence). CDR3 length: 14 residues. Between the trimmed V and J ends, which lost 6 bases and 4 bases, there was a span of 15 bases. Beta-chain TCR CDR3 regions were amplified from RNA transcripts. In the first round, RT-PCR was carried out with HTBI primers, and a multiplex PCR formed the second round. TCRdb re-derived calls from the multiplex PCR reads in MiXCR, one entry per CDR3 protein. Of about 1.2 million distinct CDR3 sequences listed, about two fifths are singletons.

V gene TRBV27 combines with J gene TRBJ1-1; maybe TRBD1 (6 bases). This sequence originates from an adult man with Graves' hyperthyroidism. What was sequenced was peripheral blood or thyroid tissue (not recorded which). CDR3: CASRRDRIRTEAFF. In DNA form, the CDR3 reads TGTGCCAGCAGACGTGACAGGATTCGCACTGAAGCTTTCTTT.